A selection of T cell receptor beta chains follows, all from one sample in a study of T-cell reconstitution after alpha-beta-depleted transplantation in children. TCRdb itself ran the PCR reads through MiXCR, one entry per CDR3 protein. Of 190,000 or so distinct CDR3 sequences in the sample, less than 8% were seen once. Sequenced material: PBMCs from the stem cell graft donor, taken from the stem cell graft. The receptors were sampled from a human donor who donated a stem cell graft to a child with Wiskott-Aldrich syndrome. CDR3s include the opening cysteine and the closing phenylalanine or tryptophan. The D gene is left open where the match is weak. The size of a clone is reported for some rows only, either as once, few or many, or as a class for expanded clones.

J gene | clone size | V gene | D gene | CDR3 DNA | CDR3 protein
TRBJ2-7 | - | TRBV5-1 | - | TGCGCCAGCAGCTTGGAGGGGACAAGTACCTACGAGCAGTACTTC | CASSLEGTSTYEQYF
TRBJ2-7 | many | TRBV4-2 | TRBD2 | TGTGCCAGCAGCCAAGAATTCGCGGGGGGGCGGTACGAGCAGTACTTC | CASSQEFAGGRYEQYF
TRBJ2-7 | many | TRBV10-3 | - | TGTGCCATCAGTGAACCCGGACAGGGCCGGGAGGGATACGAGCAGTACTTC | CAISEPGQGREGYEQYF
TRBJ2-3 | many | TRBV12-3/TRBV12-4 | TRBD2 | TGTGCCAGCAGTTTCCAGCGGGAGTCAGATACGCAGTATTTT | CASSFQRESDTQYF
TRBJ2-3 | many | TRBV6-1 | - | TGTGCCAGCAGTCAGCTGGGGGGTACAGATACGCAGTATTTT | CASSQLGGTDTQYF
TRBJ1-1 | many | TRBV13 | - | TGTGCCAGCAGCCACCAGATGAACACTGAAGCTTTCTTT | CASSHQMNTEAFF
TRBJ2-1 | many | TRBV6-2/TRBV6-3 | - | TGTGCCAGCAGTCCGGTTAGCGCCTACAATGAGCAGTTCTTC | CASSPVSAYNEQFF
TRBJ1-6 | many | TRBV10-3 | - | TGTGCCATCAGTGAGTCTCAGGGTATCTCCTCACCCCTCCACTTT | CAISESQGISSPLHF
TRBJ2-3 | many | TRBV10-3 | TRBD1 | TGTGCCATCAGTGGGACAGGGGATAGCGCAGATACGCAGTATTTT | CAISGTGDSADTQYF
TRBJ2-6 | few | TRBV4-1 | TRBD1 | TGCGCCAGCAGCCAAGCCGGGACAGGGATGATCTCTGGGGCCAACGTCCTGACTTTC | CASSQAGTGMISGANVLTF
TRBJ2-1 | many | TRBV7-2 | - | TGTGCCAGCAGCTTAGCGGGACGACCACCCCGGGAGCAGTTCTTC | CASSLAGRPPREQFF
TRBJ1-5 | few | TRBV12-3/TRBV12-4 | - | TGTGCCAGCCGCAACCTGGGGAGCAATCAGCCCCAGCATTTT | CASRNLGSNQPQHF
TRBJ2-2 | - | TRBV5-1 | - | TGCGCCAGCAGCTTAAGGTGGCCGGGGGTCACCGGGGAGCTGTTTTTT | CASSLRWPGVTGELFF
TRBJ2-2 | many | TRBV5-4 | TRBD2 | TGTGCCAGCAGCTTGGCCGGGGGGAGTCGAGGGGAGCTGTTTTTT | CASSLAGGSRGELFF
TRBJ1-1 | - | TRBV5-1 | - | TGCGCCAGCAGCTTCCTCACGGGGGCAGGAGGAACTGAAGCTTTCTTT | CASSFLTGAGGTEAFF
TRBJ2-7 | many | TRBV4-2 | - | TGTGCCAGCAGCCAAGAGGGGGACTACGAGCAGTACTTC | CASSQEGDYEQYF
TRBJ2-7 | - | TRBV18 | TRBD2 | TGTGCCAGCGCGGGACTAGCGGGGGCCTACGAGCAGTACTTC | CASAGLAGAYEQYF
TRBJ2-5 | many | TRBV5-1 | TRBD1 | TGCGCCAGCAGCTCCGGGACAGCTCAAGAGACCCAGTACTTC | CASSSGTAQETQYF
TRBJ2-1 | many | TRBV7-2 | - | TGTGCCAGCAGCTTAGCTTTAACTTACAATGAGCAGTTCTTC | CASSLALTYNEQFF
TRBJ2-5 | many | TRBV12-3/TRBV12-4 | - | TGTGCCAGCAGTCCTACCAGGGAAGAGACCCAGTACTTC | CASSPTREETQYF
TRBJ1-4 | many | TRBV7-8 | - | TGTGCCAGCAGCCACTACACTACCACTGAAAAACTGTTTTTT | CASSHYTTTEKLFF
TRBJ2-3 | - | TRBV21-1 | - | TGTGCCAGCAGCCCAGCGGAACCTAGCACAGATACGCAGTATTTT | CASSPAEPSTDTQYF
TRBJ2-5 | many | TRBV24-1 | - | TGTGCCACCAGTGACGCCGGGAACCAAGAGACCCAGTACTTC | CATSDAGNQETQYF
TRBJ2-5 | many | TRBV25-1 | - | TGTGCCAGCAGTGAATATAAGTTATGGGGAGAGACCCAGTACTTC | CASSEYKLWGETQYF
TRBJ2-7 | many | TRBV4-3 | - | TGCGCCAGCAGCCCCTTCGGAGGGTCTGCTTACGAGCAGTACTTC | CASSPFGGSAYEQYF
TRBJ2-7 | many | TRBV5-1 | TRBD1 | TGCGCCAGCAGCGACAGGGTCCTCTACGAGCAGTACTTC | CASSDRVLYEQYF
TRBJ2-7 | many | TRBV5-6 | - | TGTGCCAGCAGCGTTCCGGGGGCAAGGGAGCAGTACTTC | CASSVPGAREQYF
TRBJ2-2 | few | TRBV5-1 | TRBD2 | TGCGCCAGCAGCGCAAGCGGGGCGTACACCGGGGAGCTGTTTTTT | CASSASGAYTGELFF
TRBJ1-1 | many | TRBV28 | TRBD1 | TGTGCCAGCACCCAACAGGGGTGGAACACTGAAGCTTTCTTT | CASTQQGWNTEAFF
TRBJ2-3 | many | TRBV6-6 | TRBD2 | TGTGCCAGCAGTTCCAGCGGGACCTATTTCGATACGCAGTATTTT | CASSSSGTYFDTQYF
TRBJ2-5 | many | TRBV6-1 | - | TGTGCCAGCAGCCGAACAGGCCCCGGCGAGACCCAGTACTTC | CASSRTGPGETQYF
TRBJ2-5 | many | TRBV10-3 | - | TGTGCCATCAGTGAGAGAGCTAAGGAGACCCAGTACTTC | CAISERAKETQYF
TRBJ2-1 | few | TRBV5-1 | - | TGCGCCAGCAGCACCGAAGCTGTTCTCGGGGATGAGCAGTTCTTC | CASSTEAVLGDEQFF
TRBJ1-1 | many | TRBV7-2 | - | TGTGCCAGCAGCTTAGGAACCTTAGGACAGACTGAAGCTTTCTTT | CASSLGTLGQTEAFF
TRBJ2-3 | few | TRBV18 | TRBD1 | TGTGCCAGCTCACCACTGACAGGGGGCACAGATACGCAGTATTTT | CASSPLTGGTDTQYF
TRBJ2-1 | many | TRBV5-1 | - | TGCGCCAGCAGCCAAGGGGACTTAAATGAGCAGTTCTTC | CASSQGDLNEQFF
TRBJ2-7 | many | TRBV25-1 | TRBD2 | TGTGCCAGCAGTGAAGCGGGAGGCCCCACCGGCGAGCAGTACTTC | CASSEAGGPTGEQYF
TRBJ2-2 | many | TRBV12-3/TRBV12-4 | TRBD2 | TGTGCCAGCAGTTTGGGGGAGGGACGACCGAACACCGGGGAGCTGTTTTTT | CASSLGEGRPNTGELFF
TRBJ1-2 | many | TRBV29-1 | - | TGCAGCGTTGAAACCGGATATGGCTACACCTTC | CSVETGYGYTF
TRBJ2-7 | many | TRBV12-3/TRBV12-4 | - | TGTGCCAGCAGTTTCCGTGCCGAGCAGTACTTC | CASSFRAEQYF
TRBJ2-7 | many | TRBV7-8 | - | TGTGCCAGCAGCTCCTCGGTGTACGAGCAGTACTTC | CASSSSVYEQYF
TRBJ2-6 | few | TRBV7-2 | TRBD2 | TGTGCCAGCAGCTCAGGGAGGGCCGGGGCCAACGTCCTGACTTTC | CASSSGRAGANVLTF
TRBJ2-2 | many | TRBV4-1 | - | TGCGCCAGCAGCCAAGCCGACGGCACCGGGGAGCTGTTTTTT | CASSQADGTGELFF
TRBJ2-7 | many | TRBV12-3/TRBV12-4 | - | TGTGCCAGCAGTTTAGTAACGGGTTACGAGCAGTACTTC | CASSLVTGYEQYF